Presented here are 12 T cell receptor beta chains from one specimen sequenced in a study of shared clonotypes between healthy human individuals. This table comes from immunoSEQ multiplex PCR, and its TCRdb copy is limited to in-frame clones, with some not included. The sample lists about 2.4 million clones; just over 90% were seen once. The sequenced sample consisted of naive CD4+ T cells sorted from blood. Documented subset: CD45RA+ positively selected. These receptors were taken from a young man in good health.

This chain links TRBV6-6 with TRBJ1-2; 8 nucleotides match TRBD1. The CDR3 length is 14 residues. Germline-derived CDR1 and CDR2 are MNHNY and SVGAGI (reference sequence). The V segment lost 7 bases and the J segment 1 base; nucleotides outside the gene matches: 5. CDR3 sequence: CASTETGVNYGYTF. The CDR3 DNA follows: TGTGCCAGCACAGAGACAGGGGTTAACTATGGCTACACCTTC.

The CDR3 region is CASSSRVWTEAFF. The DNA for the CDR3 is TGTGCCAGCAGTTCTCGGGTGTGGACTGAAGCTTTCTTT. The chain joins TRBV6-1 to TRBJ1-1; no firm D call. The CDR3 covers 13 residues. Germline V gene data show CDR1 as MNHNS and CDR2 as SASEGT. Deletions cut 5 bases from V and 5 bases from J, with 12 bases between.

V and J are TRBV6-5 and TRBJ1-1, with D maybe TRBD1 (6 bases). The ends were cut back, 7 bases at V and 8 bases at J, with 11 bases in the middle. The CDR3 loop spans 11 amino acids. CDR1 and CDR2 from the germline V gene are MNHEY and SVGAGI. For the CDR3, the DNA is TGTGCCAGCATCCCGGGGACAGAAGCTTTCTTT. Amino acids: CASIPGTEAFF.

This rearrangement joins TRBV4-2 to TRBJ2-6, with a tentative D call TRBD2 (6 bases). CDR1 LGHNA and CDR2 YNFKEQ come from the germline V gene. V was trimmed by 0 bases and J by 4 bases, leaving 22 bases between them. The length of the CDR3 is 20 residues. CDR3 in amino acids: CASSQDPAGRYLGGANVLTF. In DNA, the CDR3 is TGTGCCAGCAGCCAAGACCCCGCGGGGAGATACCTCGGGGGGGCCAACGTCCTGACTTTC.

This chain joins TRBV28 and TRBJ1-2; D is ambiguous. The CDR3 has 11 amino acids. Per the germline V gene, CDR1 is MDHEN and CDR2 is SYDVKM. V was cut by 7 bases and J by 8 bases, with 11 bases left in between. The CDR3 sequence is CASTDLAGYTF. CDR3 DNA: TGTGCCAGCACGGACTTGGCAGGCTACACCTTC.

The rearrangement links TRBV5-1 to TRBJ2-5; D is possibly TRBD2 (5 bases). This CDR3 is built from 15 residues. V was clipped by 2 bases and J by 2 bases, with 13 bases between them. Per germline, CDR1 SGHRS and CDR2 YFSETQ. CDR3 DNA sequence: TGCGCCAGCAGCTTCCCCAGCGGTACACAAGAGACCCAGTACTTC. Translating it yields CASSFPSGTQETQYF.

The V call is TRBV5-1, the J call TRBJ1-3, with TRBD1 matching 9 bases. The J segment lost 3 bases and the V segment lost 0 bases, leaving 4 bases of the junction unmatched. CDR3 length equals 16 residues. CDR1 and CDR2 (germline): SGHRS, YFSETQ. This CDR3 is CASSLDRGLSGNTIYF. For the CDR3, the DNA is TGCGCCAGCAGCTTGGACAGGGGGCTAAGTGGAAACACCATATATTTT.

This clone was detected once. The genes are TRBV10-3 and TRBJ2-3; 8 positions match TRBD1. The CDR3 contains 16 residues. The V gene's germline CDR1 is ENHRY and CDR2 SYGVKD. Trimming took 2 bases from V and 2 from J; bases not matched to a gene: 6. CDR3 bases: TGTGCCATCAGTGAGCCTGGACAGGGACCCACAGATACGCAGTATTTT. Amino acid sequence: CAISEPGQGPTDTQYF.

The genes are TRBV19 and TRBJ2-7, with D tentatively TRBD1 (6 bases). The V gene's germline CDR1 is LNHDA and CDR2 SQIVND (reference sequence). This CDR3 spans 14 amino acids. The V gene lost 5 bases and the J gene lost 0 bases, with 11 bases spanning the gap. The CDR3 loop is CASSAGQYSYEQYF. CDR3 in DNA: TGTGCCAGTAGTGCAGGACAGTACTCCTACGAGCAGTACTTC.

The J gene is TRBJ2-1, the V gene TRBV7-9; 10 positions match TRBD2. The germline CDR1 and CDR2 sequences are SEHNR and FQNEAQ (reference sequence). J lost 9 bases, V lost 0 bases, and 8 bases had no gene match. This CDR3 contains 16 residues. CDR3 bases: TGTGCCAGCAGCTTAGCGTCGCTAGCGGGAGTAGGTGAGCAGTTCTTC. Protein: CASSLASLAGVGEQFF.

The J gene is TRBJ1-4, the V gene TRBV6-1; 7 bases fit TRBD1. CDR1 and CDR2 from the germline V gene are MNHNS and SASEGT. This CDR3 has 16 amino acids. Trimming took 4 bases from V and 7 from J; bases not matched to a gene: 12. The CDR3 protein is CASSALIQGGGEKLFF. As DNA, the CDR3 is TGTGCCAGCAGTGCGCTGATTCAGGGGGGGGGTGAAAAACTGTTTTTT.

Note on this clone: The sample contains more than one DNA sequence encoding this CDR3. The chain has TRBV7-9 and TRBJ2-1, with D tentatively TRBD1 (5 bases). Trimming cost V 1 base and J 2 bases, with 6 bases left between them. Germline V gene lookup returns CDR1 SEHNR and CDR2 FQNEAQ (reference sequence). The CDR3 runs to 14 residues. Written as DNA, the CDR3 is TGTGCCAGCAGCTTAGAAGGGGCCTACAATGAGCAGTTCTTC. Amino acid sequence: CASSLEGAYNEQFF.